These T cell receptor beta chains were read from a single sample in a study of cytomegalovirus exposure and HLA in healthy donors. The assay was immunoSEQ multiplex PCR, and TCRdb's table has in-frame clones only and misses some. The sample includes about 120,000 clones, more than 80% of them seen just once. Sequenced: PBMCs. These receptors originate from a middle-aged man in good health and CMV-seronegative. Both conserved end residues are part of each CDR3. The D gene is left open where the match is weak. Some rows have no size entry. The others give once, few or many, or a class for an expanded clone.

D gene	V gene	J gene	clone size	CDR3 protein	CDR3 DNA
TRBD1	TRBV2	TRBJ1-2	.	CANTGQTNYGYTF	TGTGCCAACACGGGACAGACTAACTATGGCTACACCTTC
TRBD2	TRBV28	TRBJ2-2	.	CASSLRLAGDTGELFF	TGTGCCAGCAGTTTAAGGCTAGCGGGAGATACCGGGGAGCTGTTTTTT
TRBD1	TRBV6-6	TRBJ1-5	.	CASSYKWTGRGQPQHF	TGTGCCAGCAGTTACAAATGGACAGGGAGAGGTCAGCCCCAGCATTTT
.	TRBV30	TRBJ2-3	.	CAWSVLLLTDTQYF	TGTGCCTGGAGTGTACTTTTATTGACAGATACGCAGTATTTT
.	TRBV19	TRBJ1-5	.	CASSIDREGMGRNQPQHF	TGTGCCAGTAGTATAGATCGAGAGGGAATGGGTCGCAATCAGCCCCAGCATTTT
.	TRBV5-1	TRBJ2-7	.	CASSLGVRGGDEQYF	TGCGCCAGCAGCTTGGGAGTCAGGGGTGGCGACGAGCAGTACTTC
.	TRBV19	TRBJ1-5	.	CASSIDNGSNQPQHF	TGTGCCAGTAGTATAGATAACGGGAGCAATCAGCCCCAGCATTTT
.	TRBV30	TRBJ1-2	.	CAWSHQGLAYGYTF	TGTGCCTGGAGTCATCAGGGGTTGGCCTATGGCTACACCTTC
.	TRBV30	TRBJ1-5	.	CAWNGAGRDQPQHF	TGTGCCTGGAATGGGGCCGGGAGGGATCAGCCCCAGCATTTT
TRBD2	TRBV5-1	TRBJ2-3	.	CASSLAGGQVTQYF	TGCGCCAGCAGCCTAGCGGGAGGCCAGGTCACGCAGTATTTT
.	TRBV27	TRBJ1-5	.	CASKRGGQPQHF	TGTGCCAGCAAAAGGGGCGGACAGCCCCAGCATTTT
.	TRBV10-2	TRBJ1-2	few	CASTGLSNYGYTF	TGCGCCAGCACCGGACTGAGTAACTATGGCTACACCTTC
TRBD1	TRBV5-4	TRBJ1-1	.	CASSPMGQGANTEAFF	TGTGCCAGCAGCCCGATGGGTCAGGGGGCTAACACTGAAGCTTTCTTT
TRBD1	TRBV5-1	TRBJ2-1	.	CASSLGGQIYNEQFF	TGCGCCAGCAGCTTGGGGGGACAGATTTACAATGAGCAGTTCTTC